This TCR beta chain was identified in a study of T cell responses to AZD1222 COVID-19 vaccine. TCRdb's table, derived via immunoSEQ multiplex PCR, lists solely in-frame clones and lacks some. Seen here are under 150,000 clones, 92% observed once, and the top ten hold 0.8% to 1.1%. Study observations and caveats: Regions left unmutated in variants are reportedly the target of nearly half of spike-specific TCRs. The sample set comprised mostly white British donors with more females, and clonal diversity was possibly underestimated. Seropositive status at baseline applied to only a handful of AZD1222 recipients. In all cases, repertoires were sampled only after the peak T cell response.

As to this clone: Its matching antigen is unknown.

The CDR3 is 17 residues long. The V and J ends lost 0 bases and 2 bases, in that order; junction bases with no gene match: 7. Germline V gene lookup returns CDR1 SGHRS and CDR2 YFSETQ. The TCR was taken from an adult in good health. The chain uses TRBV5-1 and TRBJ1-1; 10 bases fit TRBD1. Here the sequenced sample was peripheral blood, taken on day 0 of AZD1222 vaccination. The CDR3 DNA is TGCGCCAGCAGCTTGGCCGTTGGGACAGGGGTCAACACTGAAGCTTTCTTT. Its protein product is CASSLAVGTGVNTEAFF.